The 20 T cell receptor beta chains listed next were all sequenced from one sample in a study of T cells in Graves' hyperthyroidism and ophthalmopathy. Using RNA transcripts as the source, TCR beta CDR3 regions were amplified. The study used the HTBI primer set for a first-round RT-PCR of the TCR CDR3. Using its own MiXCR run on the multiplex PCR reads, TCRdb lists one record per CDR3 protein. The sample has fewer than 650,000 distinct CDR3 sequences; 13% to 15% are singletons. The sample taken for sequencing was blood. These receptors were collected from a woman under 30 with Graves' ophthalmopathy.

This clonotype appeared a few times. V and J are TRBV7-3 and TRBJ1-1; D uncertain. The CDR3 consists of 13 residues. Germline lookup yields CDR1 SGHTA and CDR2 FQGTGA. Trimming cost V 4 bases and J 5 bases, with 11 bases left between them. This CDR3 reads CASSSKPWTEAFF. The CDR3 DNA sequence: TGTGCCAGCAGCTCTAAACCGTGGACTGAAGCTTTCTTT.

This clonotype was seen a few times. The chain uses TRBV24-1 and TRBJ2-2, with 8 bases fitting TRBD2. This CDR3 comprises 19 residues. The trim removed 3 bases at V and 6 bases at J, leaving 17 bases unmatched. Per germline, CDR1 KGHDR and CDR2 SFDVKD. The CDR3 here is CATSDTIAGRIEESGELFF. CDR3 bases: TGTGCCACCAGTGATACAATAGCGGGGCGAATAGAGGAGTCCGGGGAGCTGTTTTTT.

This clonotype was observed many times. The chain joins TRBV28 to TRBJ2-7; the D gene is possibly TRBD2 (5 bases). V lost 2 bases and J 0 bases, leaving 20 bases between the germline ends. The CDR3 covers 18 residues. Germline V gives CDR1 MDHEN, CDR2 SYDVKM. The CDR3 here is CASSLTLPSLQSSYEQYF. The CDR3 nucleotides are TGTGCCAGCAGTTTAACGCTACCTAGCCTTCAGAGCTCCTACGAGCAGTACTTC.

The chain links TRBV4-1 to TRBJ1-2, with no clear D. The V end was cut by 0 bases, the J end by 1 base, with 9 bases between. Germline CDR1 is MGHRA and CDR2 is YSYEKL. The CDR3 has 15 residues. The CDR3 nucleotides are TGCGCCAGCAGCCAAGATCCAACAGTTAACTATGGCTACACCTTC. It specifies CASSQDPTVNYGYTF.

This clonotype came up once. The chain recombines TRBV11-2 with TRBJ1-4; D is undetermined. The V end was cut by 7 bases, the J end by 5 bases, with 14 bases between. This CDR3 is 14 amino acids long. Germline V CDR1 and CDR2: SGHAT, FQNNGV. The CDR3 DNA reads TGTGCCAGCACCCCAGGAGGTTTGAATGAAAAACTGTTTTTT. Its protein is CASTPGGLNEKLFF.

This clonotype was seen only a few times. The V gene is TRBV20-1, the J gene TRBJ1-3; possible D gene TRBD1, 5 bases. This CDR3 has 13 amino acids. Looked up from germline, CDR1 is DFQATT and CDR2 is SNEGSKA (reference sequence). The CDR3 DNA is TGCGGGGCGGACATAATCACTGGAAACACCATATATTTT. Translating gives CGADIITGNTIYF.

The chain recombines TRBV6-5 with TRBJ2-1, with 8 bases identical to TRBD2. The V gene end was trimmed by 2 bases and the J gene end by 1 base; junction bases not matched to a gene: 10. Per the germline V gene, CDR1 is MNHEY and CDR2 is SVGAGI. CDR3 length equals 18 residues. The DNA for the CDR3 is TGTGCCAGCAGTTACCCGACGGGGGGGGGGAGGTCCTACAATGAGCAGTTCTTC. Protein product: CASSYPTGGGRSYNEQFF.

There are a few counts of this clonotype. In DNA form, the CDR3 reads TGCAGCGTTGTGGGAGGTAAGAGCGTTAATCAGCCCCAGCATTTT. Amino acid sequence: CSVVGGKSVNQPQHF. V and J are TRBV29-1 and TRBJ1-5; D gene uncertain. The CDR3 is made up of 15 amino acids. The V end lost 4 bases, the J end lost 4 bases, and 17 bases lay between the germline ends. Germline CDR1 SQVTM, CDR2 ANQGSEA.

This clonotype has ten or more counts. The rearrangement joins TRBV2 to TRBJ1-4; 7 positions agree with TRBD1. The CDR3 spans 13 residues. The V gene end was trimmed by 7 bases and the J gene end by 3 bases; junction bases not matched to a gene: 2. CDR1 is SNHLY, CDR2 FYNNEI, per germline. DNA of the CDR3: TGTGCCAGCAACAGGGGTCCTAATGAAAAACTGTTTTTT. This translates into CASNRGPNEKLFF.

This clonotype has at least ten counts. DNA of the CDR3: TGTGCCAGCAGTACCCGGACAGGGGGCTACGGCTACACCTTC. It translates to CASSTRTGGYGYTF. The rearrangement uses TRBV27 and TRBJ1-2; 11 positions agree with TRBD1. Germline V gene sequence: CDR1 MNHEY, CDR2 SMNVEV (reference sequence). V trimming: 5 bases; J trimming: 8 bases; junction bases outside the gene matches: 7. The CDR3 has 14 residues.

A note on this clonotype: A read error is possible here, since a much larger clone lies one base away. This chain uses TRBV11-2 with TRBJ1-2, with TRBD1 as a possible D gene (5 bases). This CDR3 spans 13 amino acids. Germline loops: CDR1 SGHAT, CDR2 FQNNGV. The CDR3 nucleotides read TGTGCCAGCAGCTTTGCCCAGGGCTATGGCAACACCTTC. Amino acid sequence: CASSFAQGYGNTF.

There are many counts of this clonotype. Compared with germline, one end of the junction differs, possibly owing to a read error. V gene TRBV7-9 combines with J gene TRBJ1-1; TRBD1 agrees at 10 bases. Germline V gives CDR1 SEHNR, CDR2 FQNEAQ (reference sequence). This CDR3 is built from 16 residues. Here the CDR3 DNA reads TGTGCCAGCAGCTCGGTCCGGGGACAGGGGAACCCTGAAGCTTTCTTT. Its translation: CASSSVRGQGNPEAFF.

This clonotype occurred many times. The chain joins TRBV27 to TRBJ2-5; no clear D. This CDR3 contains 15 residues. The germline gives CDR1 MNHEY, CDR2 SMNVEV (reference sequence). V lost 5 bases and J lost 2, with 15 bases in between. The CDR3: CASSEAALLQETQYF. CDR3 DNA: TGTGCCAGCAGTGAGGCAGCTCTACTACAAGAGACCCAGTACTTC.

This clonotype was counted at least ten times. The chain recombines TRBV6-1 with TRBJ1-5; D unresolved. This CDR3 is built from 14 residues. V gave up 8 bases and J gave up 0 bases, with 11 bases separating them. The germline V gene has CDR1 MNHNS and CDR2 SASEGT. CDR3 region: CASAEGYSNQPQHF. Written as DNA, the CDR3 is TGTGCCAGCGCCGAGGGATATAGCAATCAGCCCCAGCATTTT.

This clonotype was seen many times. The V and J genes are TRBV6-6 and TRBJ2-1, with 8 bases fitting TRBD2. The CDR3 has 18 amino acids. The ends lost 0 bases at V and 5 bases at J; junction bases unmatched: 12. The germline gives CDR1 MNHNY, CDR2 SVGAGI (reference sequence). The CDR3 region is CASSYSSRGEGRNNEQFF. CDR3 sequence (DNA): TGTGCCAGCAGTTACTCCTCGCGGGGGGAGGGACGGAACAATGAGCAGTTCTTC.

This clonotype was counted at least ten times. V is TRBV20-1 and J is TRBJ2-7, with D possibly matching TRBD1 (6 bases). The germline V gene encodes CDR1 DFQATT and CDR2 SNEGSKA (reference sequence). The CDR3 is 14 residues long. V was cut by 4 bases and J by 2 bases, with 15 bases left in between. CDR3 region: CSANRDKYTYEQYF. The CDR3 DNA reads as TGCAGTGCTAATAGGGACAAGTATACCTACGAGCAGTACTTC.

V and J are TRBV7-3 and TRBJ2-1, with TRBD2 identical over 8 bases. Germline V CDR1 and CDR2: SGHTA, FQGTGA. The CDR3 covers 14 residues. Germline trimming cut 2 bases from V and 7 bases from J; bases unmatched to any gene: 4. The CDR3 here is CASSLAGGVNEQFF. The CDR3 DNA follows: TGTGCCAGCAGCTTAGCGGGAGGAGTGAATGAGCAGTTCTTC.

This clonotype was recorded many times. This sequence joins TRBV28 and TRBJ1-4; D unresolved. CDR3 length: 18 amino acids. With 1 base removed from V and 3 bases from J, the gap between germline ends came to 18 bases. Germline CDR1 reads MDHEN; CDR2 reads SYDVKM. CDR3 loop: CASSLSITKRVANEKLFF. The CDR3 DNA sequence: TGTGCCAGCAGTTTATCCATTACCAAAAGGGTGGCTAATGAAAAACTGTTTTTT.

This rearrangement joins TRBV9 to TRBJ1-2; no firm D call. The CDR3 length is 11 residues. Trimming took 3 bases from V and 8 from J, leaving 8 bases between them. Looked up from germline, CDR1 is SGDLS and CDR2 is YYNGEE. CDR3 nucleotide sequence: TGTGCCAGCAGCGGAACGGAGGGCTACACCTTC. This translates into CASSGTEGYTF.

This clonotype was observed many times. The chain couples TRBV20-1 to TRBJ1-1; tentatively, D is TRBD1 (5 bases). This CDR3 has 15 residues. The V and J ends lost 4 bases and 0 bases respectively, with 15 bases between them. Germline CDR1 and CDR2: DFQATT and SNEGSKA (reference sequence). The DNA of the CDR3 is TGCAGTGCTACCCCTCCGGGACTTTTGAACACTGAAGCTTTCTTT. Protein sequence: CSATPPGLLNTEAFF.